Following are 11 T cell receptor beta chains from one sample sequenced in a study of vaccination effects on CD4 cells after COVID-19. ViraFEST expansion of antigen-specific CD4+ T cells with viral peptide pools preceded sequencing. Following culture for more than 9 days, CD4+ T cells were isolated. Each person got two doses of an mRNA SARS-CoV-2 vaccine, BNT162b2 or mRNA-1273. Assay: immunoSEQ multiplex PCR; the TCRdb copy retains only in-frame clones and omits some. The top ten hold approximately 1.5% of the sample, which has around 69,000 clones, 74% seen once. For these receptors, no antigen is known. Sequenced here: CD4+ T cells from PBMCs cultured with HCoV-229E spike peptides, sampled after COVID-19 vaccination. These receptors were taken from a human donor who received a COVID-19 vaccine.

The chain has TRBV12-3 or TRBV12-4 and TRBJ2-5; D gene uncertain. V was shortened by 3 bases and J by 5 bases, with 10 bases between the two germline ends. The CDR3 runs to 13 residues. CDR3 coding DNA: TGTGCCAGCAGTTTTTCCAAGAAGGAGACCCAGTACTTC. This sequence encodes CASSFSKKETQYF.

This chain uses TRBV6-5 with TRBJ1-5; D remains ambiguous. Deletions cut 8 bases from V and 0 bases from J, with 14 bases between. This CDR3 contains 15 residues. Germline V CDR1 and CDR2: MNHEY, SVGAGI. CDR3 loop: CASRFKYGSNQPQHF. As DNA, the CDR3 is TGTGCCAGCCGTTTCAAATACGGTAGCAATCAGCCCCAGCATTTT.

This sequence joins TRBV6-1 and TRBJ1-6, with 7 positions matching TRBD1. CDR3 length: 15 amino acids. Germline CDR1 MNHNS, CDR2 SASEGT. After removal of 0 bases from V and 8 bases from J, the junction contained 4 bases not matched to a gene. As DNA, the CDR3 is TGTGCCAGCAGTGAAGCGACAGGGCCCTATTCACCCCTCCACTTT. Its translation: CASSEATGPYSPLHF.

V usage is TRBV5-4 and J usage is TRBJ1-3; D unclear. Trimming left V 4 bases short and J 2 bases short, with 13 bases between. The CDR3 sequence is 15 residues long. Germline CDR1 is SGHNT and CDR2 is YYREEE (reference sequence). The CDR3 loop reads CASSPKNGAGNTIYF. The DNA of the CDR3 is TGTGCCAGCAGCCCAAAGAATGGAGCTGGAAACACCATATATTTT.

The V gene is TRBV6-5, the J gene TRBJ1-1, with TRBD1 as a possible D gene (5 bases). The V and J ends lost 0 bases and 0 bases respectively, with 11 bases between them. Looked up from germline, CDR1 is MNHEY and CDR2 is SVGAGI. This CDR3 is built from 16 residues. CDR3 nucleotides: TGTGCCAGCAGTTACTCGAGGAACAGGATGAACACTGAAGCTTTCTTT. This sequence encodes CASSYSRNRMNTEAFF.

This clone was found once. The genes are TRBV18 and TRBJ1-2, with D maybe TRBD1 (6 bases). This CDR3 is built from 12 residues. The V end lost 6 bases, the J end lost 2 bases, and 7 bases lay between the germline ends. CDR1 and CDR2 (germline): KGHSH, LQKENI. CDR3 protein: CASSDRNYGYTF. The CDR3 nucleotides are TGTGCCAGCTCCGACAGGAACTATGGCTACACCTTC.

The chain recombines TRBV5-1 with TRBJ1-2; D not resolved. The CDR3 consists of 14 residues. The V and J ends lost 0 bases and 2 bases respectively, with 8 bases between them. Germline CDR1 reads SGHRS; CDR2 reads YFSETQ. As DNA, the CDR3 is TGCGCCAGCAGCTTGGCCTTTGACAACTATGGCTACACCTTC. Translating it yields CASSLAFDNYGYTF. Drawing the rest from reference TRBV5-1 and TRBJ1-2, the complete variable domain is KAGVTQTPRYLIKTRGQQVTLSCSPISGHRSVSWYQQTPGQGLQFLFEYFSETQRNKGNFPGRFSGRQFSNSRSEMNVSTLELGDSALYLCASSLAFDNYGYTFGSGTRLTVV.

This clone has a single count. CDR3 residues: CASQGGYYGYTF. The DNA for the CDR3 is TGTGCCAGCCAGGGGGGTTACTATGGCTACACCTTC. The V and J genes are TRBV9 and TRBJ1-2; TRBD1 matches 7 bases. Per germline, CDR1 SGDLS and CDR2 YYNGEE. CDR3 size: 12 residues. V lost 7 bases to trimming and J lost 3 bases; unmatched junction nucleotides: 3.

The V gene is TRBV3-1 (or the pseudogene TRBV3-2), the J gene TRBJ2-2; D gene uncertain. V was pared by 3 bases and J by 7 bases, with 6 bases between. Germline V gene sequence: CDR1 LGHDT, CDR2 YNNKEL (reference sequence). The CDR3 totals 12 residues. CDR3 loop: CASSHSGGELFF. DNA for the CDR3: TGTGCCAGCAGCCACTCCGGCGGGGAGCTGTTTTTT.

CDR3 loop: CASSPGQSMGAQHF. The CDR3 nucleotides are TGTGCCAGCAGCCCCGGACAATCGATGGGGGCCCAGCATTTT. V is TRBV7-2 and J is TRBJ1-5; possibly TRBD1 for D (5 bases). Germline assignment: CDR1 SGHTA and CDR2 FQGNSA. Trimming took 5 bases from V and 11 from J, leaving 19 bases between them. The CDR3 has 14 residues.

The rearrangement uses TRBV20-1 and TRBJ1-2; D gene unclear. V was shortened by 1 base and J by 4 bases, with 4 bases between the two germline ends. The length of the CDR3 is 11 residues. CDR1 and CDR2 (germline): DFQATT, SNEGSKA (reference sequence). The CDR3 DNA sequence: TGCAGTGCTAGAGGTTCCTATGGCTACACCTTC. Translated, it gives CSARGSYGYTF.